These 12 T cell receptor beta chains originate from one sample sequenced in a study of cytomegalovirus exposure and HLA in healthy donors. Primers for the PCR totalled 60 Vbeta and 13 Jbeta. Data came from immunoSEQ multiplex PCR; TCRdb stores just in-frame clones and leaves some out. The ten top clones account for around 7%, within a sample of 70,000 to 85,000 clones. The sequencing input was PBMCs. These receptors were collected from a female donor in good health and CMV-seropositive.

Details on this clone: One end of the junction is discordant with germline, which a read error may explain. The same CDR3 can be traced to other DNA sequences in this sample. The chain employs TRBV15 and TRBJ2-5, with D perhaps TRBD2 (6 bases). This CDR3 comprises 15 residues. Germline loops: CDR1 LNHNV, CDR2 YYDKDF (reference sequence). CDR3 sequence: CATSKGGDPQETQYF. The CDR3 nucleotides read TGCGCCACCAGCAAAGGAGGGGACCCGCAAGAGACCCAGTACTTC.

This chain joins TRBV6-5 and TRBJ2-7; 9 positions agree with TRBD1. The CDR3 has 14 residues. V was clipped by 6 bases and J by 3 bases; unmatched bases: 6. Germline CDR1 MNHEY, CDR2 SVGAGI. CDR3 in DNA: TGTGCCAGCAGCCATCCGGGACAGGGCTACGAGCAGTACTTC. This codes for CASSHPGQGYEQYF.

The chain couples TRBV4-2 to TRBJ2-7, with D perhaps matching TRBD1 (7 bases). Germline V gives CDR1 LGHNA, CDR2 YNFKEQ. The length of the CDR3 is 16 residues. Trimming left V 0 bases short and J 7 bases short, with 19 bases between. CDR3 nucleotide sequence: TGTGCCAGCAGCCAAGAACAGGGGACTTACTATCGGGAGCAGTACTTC. Residues: CASSQEQGTYYREQYF.

This chain links TRBV15 with TRBJ1-4; TRBD1 might be the D (6 bases). This CDR3 region has 15 residues. Trimming cost V 4 bases and J 5 bases, with 14 bases left between them. The germline CDR1 and CDR2 sequences are LNHNV and YYDKDF (reference sequence). CDR3 bases: TGTGCCACCAGCATCGACAGGAGAGGGAATGAAAAACTGTTTTTT. As protein: CATSIDRRGNEKLFF.

The J gene is TRBJ2-7, the V gene TRBV25-1, with 10 bases lining up with TRBD1. The junction had 3 bases not matched to a gene; V was cut back by 4 bases and J by 9 bases. CDR3 size: 12 residues. Germline V CDR1 and CDR2: MGHDK, SYGVNS. CDR3 in DNA: TGTGCCAGCAGTGCCGGGACAGGGGTGCAGTACTTC. Amino acids: CASSAGTGVQYF.

The chain recombines TRBV10-3 with TRBJ2-2, with D tentatively TRBD1 (5 bases). Germline loops: CDR1 ENHRY, CDR2 SYGVKD. V shed 7 bases and J shed 6 bases, with 12 bases lying between them. This CDR3 is 13 amino acids long. The CDR3, as DNA: TGTGCCATCACCGGAACAGGTTCCGGGGAGCTGTTTTTT. It translates to CAITGTGSGELFF.

The chain joins TRBV18 to TRBJ1-5, with 7 bases fitting TRBD1. The CDR3 has 14 amino acids. The germline CDR1 and CDR2 sequences are KGHSH and LQKENI. The junction had 8 bases not matched to a gene; V was cut back by 3 bases and J by 9 bases. As DNA, the CDR3 is TGTGCCAGCTCACCCCCAGGGGGACGGCGGCCCCAGCATTTT. Protein: CASSPPGGRRPQHF.

This rearrangement joins TRBV28 to TRBJ1-5; 9 bases fit TRBD1. The CDR3 sequence is 15 residues long. Germline V gene sequence: CDR1 MDHEN, CDR2 SYDVKM. The V and J ends lost 5 bases and 6 bases, in that order; junction bases with no gene match: 8. The CDR3 spells CASSLQGAGSQPQHF. The CDR3 DNA sequence: TGTGCCAGCAGTCTACAGGGGGCGGGGAGTCAGCCCCAGCATTTT.

The chain is built from TRBV5-4 and TRBJ2-7, with 12 bases identical to TRBD2. V lost 4 bases to trimming and J lost 6 bases; unmatched junction nucleotides: 8. Germline V CDR1 and CDR2: SGHNT, YYREEE (reference sequence). This CDR3 is built from 15 residues. CDR3 DNA: TGTGCCAGCAGCGGAATTCGGACTAGCGGGGTCGAGCAGTACTTC. Protein sequence: CASSGIRTSGVEQYF.

The chain is built from TRBV11-2 and TRBJ2-2, with D possibly being TRBD1 (5 bases). Trimming removed 4 bases at V and 4 bases at J, with 7 bases between. The CDR3 loop spans 13 amino acids. Germline CDR1 SGHAT, CDR2 FQNNGV. The CDR3 nucleotides read TGTGCCAGCAGCTACAGGACCACCGGGGAGCTGTTTTTT. Its protein is CASSYRTTGELFF.

This chain connects TRBV30 to TRBJ2-2, with TRBD2 matching 12 bases. CDR1 and CDR2 (germline): GTSNPN, SVGIG (reference sequence). The CDR3 covers 21 residues. Trimming at V came to 4 bases and at J to 2 bases, leaving 20 bases not matched to a gene. The DNA for the CDR3 is TGTGCCTGGATCCCCTGGGCCCGGGGAACTAGCGGGGGGCCTAACACCGGGGAGCTGTTTTTT. Protein product: CAWIPWARGTSGGPNTGELFF. Supplemented by reference TRBV30 and TRBJ2-2, the full variable domain reads SQTIHQWPATLVQPVGSPLSLECTVEGTSNPNLYWYRQAAGRGLQLLFYSVGIGQISSEVPQNLSASRPQDRQFILSSKKLLLSDSGFYLCAWIPWARGTSGGPNTGELFFGEGSRLTVL.

The chain carries TRBV4-1 and TRBJ2-2; D gene unclear. CDR1 and CDR2 from the germline V gene are MGHRA and YSYEKL. V was trimmed by 3 bases and J by 8 bases, leaving 10 bases between them. The length of the CDR3 is 13 residues. The CDR3 sequence: CASSQAPFGELFF. Written as DNA, the CDR3 is TGCGCCAGCAGCCAGGCCCCTTTTGGGGAGCTGTTTTTT.